This T cell receptor beta chain was recorded in a study of T-cell reconstitution after alpha-beta-depleted transplantation in children. Molecular barcoding with unique molecular identifiers was used for the TCRbeta library. TCRdb called the PCR reads again in MiXCR, with one record for every CDR3 protein. The table has 300,000 or so distinct CDR3 sequences, roughly 9.5% seen once. Trimming shortened V by 2 bases and J by 3 bases, and 11 bases separated the two germline ends. The CDR3 loop spans 14 amino acids. Germline V gene sequence: CDR1 SEHNR, CDR2 FQNEAQ (reference sequence). The source is a human donor who donated a stem cell graft to a child with SCID. Sequences were derived from PBMCs from the stem cell graft donor, sampled from the stem cell graft. The chain uses TRBV7-9 and TRBJ2-7, with D hard to call. The CDR3 DNA sequence: TGTGCCAGCAGCTTACAGGACGGCTTCTACGAGCAGTACTTC. Protein sequence: CASSLQDGFYEQYF.